This TCR beta chain was identified during a study of cytomegalovirus exposure and HLA in healthy donors. General study results and limits: Highly shared variants forming one cluster were likely a sequencing artifact. Within an earlier analysis, most TCR beta V segments proved productive either about 90% or about 30% of the time. Three chains tied to CMV proved CMV antigen-specific in vitro.

This clone has a handful of counts. The antigen remains unidentified. CDR1 and CDR2 from the germline V gene are MDHEN and SYDVKM. V was trimmed by 3 bases and J by 6 bases, leaving 13 bases between them. This CDR3 comprises 14 residues. The PCR was carried out with 60 Vbeta primers and 13 Jbeta primers. Measured with immunoSEQ multiplex PCR; TCRdb has only the in-frame clones, and not every one. The data contain 150,000 to 200,000 clones, roughly 82% of them singletons. The rearrangement joins TRBV28 to TRBJ2-3, with D uncertain. The material sequenced was PBMCs. This clonotype was obtained from a woman in her twenties or thirties in good health and CMV-seronegative. CDR3: CASSFRNVGDTQYF. CDR3 coding DNA: TGTGCCAGCAGTTTCCGGAACGTCGGGGATACGCAGTATTTT. The whole variable domain, filled in from reference TRBV28 and TRBJ2-3, reads DVKVTQSSRYLVKRTGEKVFLECVQDMDHENMFWYRQDPGLGLRLIYFSYDVKMKEKGDIPEGYSVSREKKERFSLILESASTNQTSMYLCASSFRNVGDTQYFGPGTRLTVL.